These 4 T cell receptor beta chains share one sample of origin, sequenced in a study of a mutant IDH1 vaccine in newly diagnosed glioma. Generated by immunoSEQ multiplex PCR, the TCRdb table keeps only in-frame clones and is missing some. Of 50,000 to 70,000 clones in the sample, 75% to 90% were seen once. What these receptors recognize is not known. Noted time point: week 23, last vaccination. Vaccination used 300 ug of mutant IDH1 20-mer peptide per dose, with topical imiquimod. Source: PBMCs, taken from a glioma patient whose treatment included an IDH1 peptide vaccine. The receptors were sampled from a man in his forties or fifties with glioma.

This clone was observed once. This chain links TRBV6-5 with TRBJ1-4; the D gene is possibly TRBD1 (6 bases). This CDR3 region has 15 residues. Per the germline V gene, CDR1 is MNHEY and CDR2 is SVGAGI. Between the trimmed V and J ends, which lost 1 base and 5 bases, there was a span of 11 bases. In nucleotides, the CDR3 is TGTGCCAGCAGTTACTTAACAGGGCCCAATGAAAAACTGTTTTTT. Protein: CASSYLTGPNEKLFF.

The CDR3 DNA reads as TGCACTCGGCATGAGGGTGAGGACACCGGGGAGCTGTTTTTT. This codes for CTRHEGEDTGELFF. V usage is TRBV29-1 and J usage is TRBJ2-2; D is perhaps TRBD2 (5 bases). Germline-derived CDR1 and CDR2 are SQVTM and ANQGSEA. This CDR3 has 14 amino acids.

CDR3 sequence (DNA): TGTGCCAGCAGATACAGGGGGCGCAATCAGCCCCAGCATTTT. Protein sequence: CASRYRGRNQPQHF. The rearrangement links TRBV6-5 to TRBJ1-5; 9 nucleotides line up with TRBD1. V shed 6 bases, J shed 2 bases, and the junction held 2 bases outside the gene matches. Germline V gene lookup returns CDR1 MNHEY and CDR2 SVGAGI. The CDR3 contains 14 residues.

The sample holds one count of this clone. This rearrangement joins TRBV9 to TRBJ2-7, with 8 bases matching TRBD1. CDR3 size: 15 residues. Germline values: CDR1 SGDLS, CDR2 YYNGEE. Trimming cost V 0 bases and J 6 bases; bases outside gene matches: 8. In DNA form, the CDR3 reads TGTGCCAGCAGCGTAGGGGGGGCAGGGGGCGGCGAGCAGTACTTC. As protein: CASSVGGAGGGEQYF.